This T cell receptor (beta chain) was recorded in a study of cytomegalovirus exposure and HLA in healthy donors. Assay used: immunoSEQ multiplex PCR; TCRdb lists only in-frame clones, some missing. The data hold over 150,000 clones, with around nine tenths observed a single time. V was pared by 4 bases and J by 2 bases, with 11 bases of the junction left unmatched. Germline lookup yields CDR1 MNHEY and CDR2 SMNVEV (reference sequence). This CDR3 is built from 16 residues. Input material: PBMCs. The clonotype was recovered from a woman under 30 in good health and CMV-seronegative. The V call is TRBV27, the J call TRBJ2-7; 7 bases are shared with TRBD1. The DNA of the CDR3 is TGTGCCAGCAGTTCCGAAGGACAGGACTCAACCTACGAGCAGTACTTC. Its translation is CASSSEGQDSTYEQYF.